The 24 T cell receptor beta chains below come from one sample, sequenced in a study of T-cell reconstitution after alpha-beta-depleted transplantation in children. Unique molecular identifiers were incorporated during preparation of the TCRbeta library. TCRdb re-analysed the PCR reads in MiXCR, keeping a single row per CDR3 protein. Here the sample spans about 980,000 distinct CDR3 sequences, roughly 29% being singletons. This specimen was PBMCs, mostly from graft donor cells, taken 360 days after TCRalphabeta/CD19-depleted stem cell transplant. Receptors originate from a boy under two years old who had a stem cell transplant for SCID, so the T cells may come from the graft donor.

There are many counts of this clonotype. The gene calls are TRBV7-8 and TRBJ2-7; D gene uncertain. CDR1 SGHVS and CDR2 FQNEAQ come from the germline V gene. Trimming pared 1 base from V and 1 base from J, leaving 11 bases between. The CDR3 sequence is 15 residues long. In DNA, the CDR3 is TGTGCCAGCAGCTTAGTGGCTGATGGATCCTACGAGCAGTACTTC. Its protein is CASSLVADGSYEQYF.

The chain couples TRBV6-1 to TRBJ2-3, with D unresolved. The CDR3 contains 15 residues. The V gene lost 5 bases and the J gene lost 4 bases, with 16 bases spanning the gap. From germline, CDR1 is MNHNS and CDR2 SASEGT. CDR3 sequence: CASSPGPKLPDTQYF. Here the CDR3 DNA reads TGTGCCAGCAGTCCCGGGCCCAAACTCCCAGATACGCAGTATTTT.

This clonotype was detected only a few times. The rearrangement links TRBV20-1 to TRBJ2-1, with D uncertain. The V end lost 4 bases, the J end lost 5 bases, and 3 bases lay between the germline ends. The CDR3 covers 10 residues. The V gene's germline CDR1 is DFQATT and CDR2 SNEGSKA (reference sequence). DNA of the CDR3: TGCAGTGCTAAAAACAATGAGCAGTTCTTC. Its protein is CSAKNNEQFF.

DNA for the CDR3: TGTGCCAGCAGCCAAATAGGACTAGAGGGCGATGAGCAGTTCTTC. It encodes CASSQIGLEGDEQFF. The chain uses TRBV11-2 and TRBJ2-1, with TRBD2 matching 7 bases. Germline trimming cut 5 bases from V and 8 bases from J; bases unmatched to any gene: 12. In germline, CDR1 is SGHAT, CDR2 FQNNGV. This CDR3 has 15 residues. The full variable domain, completed using reference TRBV11-2 and TRBJ2-1, is EAGVAQSPRYKIIEKRQSVAFWCNPISGHATLYWYQQILGQGPKLLIQFQNNGVVDDSQLPKDRFSAERLKGVDSTLKIQPAKLEDSAVYLCASSQIGLEGDEQFFGPGTRLTVL.

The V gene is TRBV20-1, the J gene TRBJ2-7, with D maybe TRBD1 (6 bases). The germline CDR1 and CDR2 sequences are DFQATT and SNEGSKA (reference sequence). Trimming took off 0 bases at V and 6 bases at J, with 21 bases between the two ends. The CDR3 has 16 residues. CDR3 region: CSARDGSWTDPREQYF. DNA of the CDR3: TGCAGTGCTAGAGATGGGTCGTGGACAGACCCACGCGAGCAGTACTTC.

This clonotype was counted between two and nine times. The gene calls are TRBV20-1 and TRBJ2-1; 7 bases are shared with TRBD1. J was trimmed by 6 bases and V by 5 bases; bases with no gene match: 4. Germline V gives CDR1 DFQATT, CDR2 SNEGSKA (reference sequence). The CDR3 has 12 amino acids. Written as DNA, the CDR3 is TGCAGTGCTTCATACAGGGGCAATGAGCAGTTCTTC. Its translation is CSASYRGNEQFF.

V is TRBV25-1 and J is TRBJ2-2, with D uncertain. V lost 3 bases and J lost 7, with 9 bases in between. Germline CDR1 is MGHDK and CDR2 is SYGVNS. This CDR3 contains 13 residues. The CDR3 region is CASSDPGRGELFF. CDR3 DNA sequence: TGTGCCAGCAGTGATCCCGGGCGCGGGGAGCTGTTTTTT.

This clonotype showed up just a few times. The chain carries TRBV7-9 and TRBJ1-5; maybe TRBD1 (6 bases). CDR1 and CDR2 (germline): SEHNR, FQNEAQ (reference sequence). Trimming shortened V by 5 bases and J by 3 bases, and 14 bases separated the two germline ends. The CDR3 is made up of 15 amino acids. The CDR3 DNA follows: TGTGCCAGCAGCCCAGGGGACGGGATCAATCAGCCCCAGCATTTT. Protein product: CASSPGDGINQPQHF.

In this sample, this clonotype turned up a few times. The CDR3 protein is CASSQAAGTTYEQYF. DNA of the CDR3: TGCGCCAGCAGCCAGGCGGCCGGGACCACCTACGAGCAGTACTTC. The rearrangement links TRBV4-1 to TRBJ2-7, with D perhaps being TRBD1 or TRBD2 (5 bases each). Trimming took 3 bases from V and 2 from J, leaving 14 bases between them. Germline CDR1 is MGHRA and CDR2 is YSYEKL. This CDR3 contains 15 residues.

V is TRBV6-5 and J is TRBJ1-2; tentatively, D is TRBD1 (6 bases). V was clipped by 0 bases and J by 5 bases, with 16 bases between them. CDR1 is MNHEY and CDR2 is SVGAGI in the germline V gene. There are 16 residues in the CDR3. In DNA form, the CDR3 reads TGTGCCAGCAGTTACTCCCCCGTACAGGGAGAGTATGGCTACACCTTC. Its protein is CASSYSPVQGEYGYTF.

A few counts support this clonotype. In DNA, the CDR3 is TGTGCCAGCAGTTACTCGATGACCTACGAGCAGTACTTC. As protein: CASSYSMTYEQYF. This chain joins TRBV6-6 and TRBJ2-7; D uncertain. The CDR3 spans 13 residues. The V and J ends lost 0 bases and 2 bases respectively, with 5 bases between them. Germline CDR1 is MNHNY and CDR2 is SVGAGI (reference sequence).

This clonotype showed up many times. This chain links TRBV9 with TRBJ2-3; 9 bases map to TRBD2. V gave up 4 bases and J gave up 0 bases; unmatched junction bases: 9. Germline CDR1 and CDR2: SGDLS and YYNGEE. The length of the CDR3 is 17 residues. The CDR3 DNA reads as TGTGCCAGCAGCTCCCTTTTACTAGCGGGTAGCACAGATACGCAGTATTTT. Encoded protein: CASSSLLLAGSTDTQYF.

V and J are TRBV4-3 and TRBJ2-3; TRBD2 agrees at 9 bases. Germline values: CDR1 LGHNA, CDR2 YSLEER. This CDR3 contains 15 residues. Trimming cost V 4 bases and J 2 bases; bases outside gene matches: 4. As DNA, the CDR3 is TGCGCCAGCAGCCCGGCGGGGGGGGCCACAGATACGCAGTATTTT. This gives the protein CASSPAGGATDTQYF.

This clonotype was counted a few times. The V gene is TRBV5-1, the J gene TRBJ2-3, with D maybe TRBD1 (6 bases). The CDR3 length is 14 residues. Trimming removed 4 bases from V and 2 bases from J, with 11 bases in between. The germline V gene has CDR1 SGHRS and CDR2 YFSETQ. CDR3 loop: CASSVQGTTDTQYF. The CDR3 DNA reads TGCGCCAGCAGCGTACAGGGAACCACAGATACGCAGTATTTT.

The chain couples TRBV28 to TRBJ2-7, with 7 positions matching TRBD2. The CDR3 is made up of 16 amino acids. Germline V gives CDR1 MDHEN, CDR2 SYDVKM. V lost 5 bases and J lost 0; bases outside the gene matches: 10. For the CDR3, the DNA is TGTGCCAGCAGTCTCCCACGCGGGAGCCCCTCCTACGAGCAGTACTTC. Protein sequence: CASSLPRGSPSYEQYF.

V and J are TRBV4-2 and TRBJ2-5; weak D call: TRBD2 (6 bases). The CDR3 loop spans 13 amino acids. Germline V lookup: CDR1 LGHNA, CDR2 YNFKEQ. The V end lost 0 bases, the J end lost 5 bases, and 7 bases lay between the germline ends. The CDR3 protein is CASSQDTSETQYF. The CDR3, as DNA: TGTGCCAGCAGCCAAGATACTAGCGAGACCCAGTACTTC.

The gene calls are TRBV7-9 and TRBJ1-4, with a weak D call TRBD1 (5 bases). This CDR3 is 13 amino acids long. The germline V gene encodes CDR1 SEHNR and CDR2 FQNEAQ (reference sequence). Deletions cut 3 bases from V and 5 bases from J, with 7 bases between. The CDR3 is CASSLGVNEKLFF. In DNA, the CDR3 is TGTGCCAGCAGCTTGGGGGTAAATGAAAAACTGTTTTTT.

The CDR3 DNA reads TGTGCCAGCAGCTTAGCGGGACAGGGGCCTACTAGCAATCAGCCCCAGCATTTT. It codes for CASSLAGQGPTSNQPQHF. The V call is TRBV11-1, the J call TRBJ1-5; 10 bases fit TRBD1. CDR1 SGHAT and CDR2 FQDESV come from the germline V gene (reference sequence). The CDR3 contains 18 residues. Losses at the gene ends were 0 bases for V and 0 bases for J; bases not matched to a gene: 5.

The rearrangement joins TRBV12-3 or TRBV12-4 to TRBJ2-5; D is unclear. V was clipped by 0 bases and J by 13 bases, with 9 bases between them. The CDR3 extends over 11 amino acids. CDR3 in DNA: TGTGCCAGCAGTTTAGCGCAAAGGTTGTACTTC. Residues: CASSLAQRLYF.

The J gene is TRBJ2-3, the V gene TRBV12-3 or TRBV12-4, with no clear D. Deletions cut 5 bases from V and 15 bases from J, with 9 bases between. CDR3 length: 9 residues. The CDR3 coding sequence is TGTGCCAGCAGTGTAGACGTTTATTTT. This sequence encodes CASSVDVYF.

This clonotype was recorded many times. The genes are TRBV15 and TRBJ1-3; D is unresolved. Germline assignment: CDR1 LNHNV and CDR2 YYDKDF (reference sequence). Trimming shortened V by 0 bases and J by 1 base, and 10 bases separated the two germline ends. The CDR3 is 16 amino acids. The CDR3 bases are TGTGCCACCAGCAGAGATAAGGGATTATCTGGAAACACCATATATTTT. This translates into CATSRDKGLSGNTIYF.

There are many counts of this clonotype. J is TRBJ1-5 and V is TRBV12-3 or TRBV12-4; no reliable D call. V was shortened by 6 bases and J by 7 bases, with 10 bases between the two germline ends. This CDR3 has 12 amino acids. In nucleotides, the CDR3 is TGTGCCAGCAGCTTACCGGGACAGCCCCAGCATTTT. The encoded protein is CASSLPGQPQHF.

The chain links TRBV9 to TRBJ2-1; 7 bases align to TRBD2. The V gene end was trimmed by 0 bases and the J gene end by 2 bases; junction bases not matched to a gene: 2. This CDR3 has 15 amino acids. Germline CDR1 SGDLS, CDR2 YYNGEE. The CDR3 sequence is CASSVGAGAYNEQFF. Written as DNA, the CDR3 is TGTGCCAGCAGCGTAGGGGCGGGGGCCTACAATGAGCAGTTCTTC. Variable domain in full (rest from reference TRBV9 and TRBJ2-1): DSGVTQTPKHLITATGQRVTLRCSPRSGDLSVYWYQQSLDQGLQFLIQYYNGEERAKGNILERFSAQQFPDLHSELNLSSLELGDSALYFCASSVGAGAYNEQFFGPGTRLTVL.

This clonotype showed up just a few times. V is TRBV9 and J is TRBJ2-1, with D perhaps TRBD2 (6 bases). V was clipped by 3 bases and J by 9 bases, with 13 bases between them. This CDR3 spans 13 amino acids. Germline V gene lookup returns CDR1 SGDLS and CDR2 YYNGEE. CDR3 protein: CASSAHPGGEQFF. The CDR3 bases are TGTGCCAGCAGCGCCCACCCCGGGGGTGAGCAGTTCTTC.